The rows below give T cell receptor beta chains drawn from one sample of a study of monozygotic twins with cystic fibrosis. Repertoires were generated with immunoSEQ multiplex PCR, while TCRdb's copy carries only in-frame clones and drops some. This sample yields around 27,000 clones, of which less than 95% are seen a single time; approximately 0.5% belongs to the top ten. The sample comprised blood. The receptors shown here come from a girl aged 2-9 years with cystic fibrosis. The CDR3 runs from the conserved cysteine through the conserved F or W. The D gene is left open where the match is weak. Clone size is given for some rows only: seen once, a few or many times, or a class if the clone is expanded.

abundance: .; d_gene: TRBD1; v_gene: TRBV18; j_gene: TRBJ1-3; CDR3nt: TGTGCCAGCTCAACAGGGACAGGGGGCCTCTCTGGAAACACCATATATTTT; CDR3aa: CASSTGTGGLSGNTIYF
abundance: .; d_gene: .; v_gene: TRBV15; j_gene: TRBJ2-3; CDR3nt: TGTGCCACCAGCAGAGGGCGGGTCACAGATACGCAGTATTTT; CDR3aa: CATSRGRVTDTQYF
abundance: .; d_gene: TRBD2; v_gene: TRBV7-9; j_gene: TRBJ2-5; CDR3nt: TGTGCCAGCAGCTCCGGACTAGCGGGGTCCCACTTC; CDR3aa: CASSSGLAGSHF
abundance: .; d_gene: .; v_gene: TRBV4-1; j_gene: TRBJ1-2; CDR3nt: TGCGCCAGCGGGGGGCTCTATGGCTACACCTTC; CDR3aa: CASGGLYGYTF
abundance: .; d_gene: .; v_gene: TRBV18; j_gene: TRBJ2-7; CDR3nt: TGTGCCAGCTCACCACCCCCCTCCGGGACGATGGCCTACGAGCAGTACTTC; CDR3aa: CASSPPPSGTMAYEQYF
abundance: .; d_gene: .; v_gene: TRBV5-1; j_gene: TRBJ2-3; CDR3nt: TGCGCCAGCAGCTTGAGAGTGCTGACAGATACGCAGTATTTT; CDR3aa: CASSLRVLTDTQYF
abundance: .; d_gene: .; v_gene: TRBV2; j_gene: TRBJ1-1; CDR3nt: TGTGAGACAACAAGAGGAGGTCCTGAAGCTTTCTTT; CDR3aa: CETTRGGPEAFF
abundance: .; d_gene: TRBD1; v_gene: TRBV27; j_gene: TRBJ1-4; CDR3nt: TGTGCCAGCAGTTTATTGGGACAGGGAAGGGAAAAACTGTTTTTT; CDR3aa: CASSLLGQGREKLFF
abundance: .; d_gene: TRBD1; v_gene: TRBV6-6; j_gene: TRBJ2-7; CDR3nt: TGTGCCAGCAGCTCTAGACGACAGGGGAAGTTCTACGAGCAGTACTTC; CDR3aa: CASSSRRQGKFYEQYF
abundance: .; d_gene: .; v_gene: TRBV19; j_gene: TRBJ1-6; CDR3nt: TGTGCCAGCGACTTATTAATCAGGGATTTTACTGAAAGTTCACCCCTCCACTTT; CDR3aa: CASDLLIRDFTESSPLHF
abundance: once; d_gene: TRBD2; v_gene: TRBV5-1; j_gene: TRBJ2-5; CDR3nt: TGCGCCAGCAGCTTGGGCTTCGGGGGGGCCCCCCTAGAGACCCAGTACTTC; CDR3aa: CASSLGFGGAPLETQYF
abundance: .; d_gene: TRBD2; v_gene: TRBV9; j_gene: TRBJ2-5; CDR3nt: TGTGCCAGCAGCCCCGGACTAGTTCCGGAGACCCAGTACTTC; CDR3aa: CASSPGLVPETQYF
abundance: .; d_gene: .; v_gene: TRBV7-9; j_gene: TRBJ1-1; CDR3nt: TGTGCCAGCAGTTCTGCTGGAGACACTGAAGCTTTCTTT; CDR3aa: CASSSAGDTEAFF
abundance: .; d_gene: TRBD1; v_gene: TRBV7-2; j_gene: TRBJ2-7; CDR3nt: TGTGCCAGCAGCTTTGGGACAGGGGACTACGAGCAGTACTTC; CDR3aa: CASSFGTGDYEQYF
abundance: .; d_gene: .; v_gene: TRBV9; j_gene: TRBJ2-2; CDR3nt: TGTGCCAGCAGCGTGGCAGGGGGGACCGGGGAGCTGTTTTTT; CDR3aa: CASSVAGGTGELFF
abundance: .; d_gene: TRBD2; v_gene: TRBV11-3; j_gene: TRBJ2-3; CDR3nt: TGTGCCAGCAGCTTAGCTTGGACTAGCGGCCCGGACACAGATACGCAGTATTTT; CDR3aa: CASSLAWTSGPDTDTQYF
abundance: .; d_gene: .; v_gene: TRBV14; j_gene: TRBJ2-1; CDR3nt: TGTGCCAGCAGCCGAGACAGGCCCAATGAGCAGTTCTTC; CDR3aa: CASSRDRPNEQFF
abundance: .; d_gene: TRBD1; v_gene: TRBV6-5; j_gene: TRBJ2-1; CDR3nt: TGTGCCAGCAGCCCGCTCGACAGGGCCTACAATGAGCAGTTCTTC; CDR3aa: CASSPLDRAYNEQFF
abundance: .; d_gene: .; v_gene: TRBV4-1; j_gene: TRBJ1-6; CDR3nt: TGCGCCAGCAGCCAAGATCCTGGGGGAAGCTCCTATAATTCACCCCTCCACTTT; CDR3aa: CASSQDPGGSSYNSPLHF
abundance: .; d_gene: TRBD2; v_gene: TRBV10-3; j_gene: TRBJ2-1; CDR3nt: TGTGCCATCGGGACTAGCGGGGGTAATGAGCAGTTCTTC; CDR3aa: CAIGTSGGNEQFF
abundance: few; d_gene: TRBD2; v_gene: TRBV7-9; j_gene: TRBJ2-1; CDR3nt: TGTGCCAGCAGCTCAACTGGGGGGGACTACAATGAGCAGTTCTTC; CDR3aa: CASSSTGGDYNEQFF
abundance: .; d_gene: .; v_gene: TRBV1; j_gene: TRBJ1-6; CDR3nt: TGCACCAGCAGCCGCAACAGGGTCGAGAATTCACCCCTCCACTTT; CDR3aa: CTSSRNRVENSPLHF
abundance: .; d_gene: .; v_gene: TRBV20-1; j_gene: TRBJ1-6; CDR3nt: TGCAGTGCCAAACGGGGTCCCCTCCACTTT; CDR3aa: CSAKRGPLHF
abundance: .; d_gene: TRBD1; v_gene: TRBV25-1; j_gene: TRBJ2-7; CDR3nt: TGTGCCAGCAGCCAGGGGGCCCCATTCTCCTACGAGCAGTACTTC; CDR3aa: CASSQGAPFSYEQYF
abundance: .; d_gene: .; v_gene: TRBV18; j_gene: TRBJ2-1; CDR3nt: TGTGCCAGCTCACCAGTCTCCCCCAGCGTTAATGAGCAGTTCTTC; CDR3aa: CASSPVSPSVNEQFF
abundance: .; d_gene: TRBD1; v_gene: TRBV10-3; j_gene: TRBJ1-2; CDR3nt: TGTGCCATCAGTGAGTCGACAAGGGGGCCAAACTATGGCTACACCTTC; CDR3aa: CAISESTRGPNYGYTF
abundance: .; d_gene: .; v_gene: TRBV5-1; j_gene: TRBJ2-3; CDR3nt: TGCGCCAGCAGCTTCTACGGTAGCACAGATACGCAGTATTTT; CDR3aa: CASSFYGSTDTQYF
abundance: .; d_gene: TRBD1; v_gene: TRBV5-1; j_gene: TRBJ1-1; CDR3nt: TGCGCCACCAATAGTCGGACAGGGGGCACTGAAGCTTTCTTT; CDR3aa: CATNSRTGGTEAFF
abundance: .; d_gene: .; v_gene: TRBV21-1; j_gene: TRBJ2-7; CDR3nt: TGTGCCAGCAGCAACCCCCACGAGCAGTACTTC; CDR3aa: CASSNPHEQYF
abundance: .; d_gene: .; v_gene: TRBV9; j_gene: TRBJ2-6; CDR3nt: TGTGCCAGCAGCTCCCCCTCTTTCACTGGGGCCAACGTCCTGACTTTC; CDR3aa: CASSSPSFTGANVLTF
abundance: few; d_gene: TRBD2; v_gene: TRBV4-2; j_gene: TRBJ2-2; CDR3nt: TGTGCCAGCAGCCAAGTCCCGGGACTAGCGGGGCGGTTCGGCGGGGAGCTGTTTTTT; CDR3aa: CASSQVPGLAGRFGGELFF
abundance: .; d_gene: .; v_gene: TRBV6-1; j_gene: TRBJ2-7; CDR3nt: TGTGCCAGCAGTGAAGAGGGGGGTGTTGGGCAGTACTTC; CDR3aa: CASSEEGGVGQYF
abundance: .; d_gene: .; v_gene: TRBV7-8; j_gene: TRBJ1-5; CDR3nt: TGTGCCAGCAGCTTAGCCAGCGGGGGTGGTGGCAATCAGCCCCAGCATTTT; CDR3aa: CASSLASGGGGNQPQHF
abundance: .; d_gene: .; v_gene: TRBV4-3; j_gene: TRBJ1-2; CDR3nt: TGCGCCAGCAGCCAAGATAGGGCAGGTCATGGCTACACCTTC; CDR3aa: CASSQDRAGHGYTF
abundance: .; d_gene: .; v_gene: TRBV11-2; j_gene: TRBJ1-6; CDR3nt: TGTGCCAGCAGCCGCCGACAGTTCTCCTATAATTCACCCCTCCACTTT; CDR3aa: CASSRRQFSYNSPLHF
abundance: once; d_gene: .; v_gene: TRBV9; j_gene: TRBJ2-5; CDR3nt: TGTGCCAGCAGCGTAATGAGCCAAGAGACCCAGTACTTC; CDR3aa: CASSVMSQETQYF
abundance: once; d_gene: .; v_gene: TRBV4-2; j_gene: TRBJ2-3; CDR3nt: TGTGCCAGCAGCCAAGACGACAGCACAGATACGCAGTATTTT; CDR3aa: CASSQDDSTDTQYF
abundance: once; d_gene: TRBD1; v_gene: TRBV30; j_gene: TRBJ1-5; CDR3nt: TGTGCCTGGAGTTTACAGGGGGGCAATCAGCCCCAGCATTTT; CDR3aa: CAWSLQGGNQPQHF
abundance: .; d_gene: .; v_gene: TRBV15; j_gene: TRBJ1-6; CDR3nt: TGTGCCACCAGCCCTAAGGGCTATAATTCACCCCTCCACTTT; CDR3aa: CATSPKGYNSPLHF
abundance: .; d_gene: .; v_gene: TRBV19; j_gene: TRBJ2-5; CDR3nt: TGTGCCAGTAGTATAGCGGGGTACGAGACCCAGTACTTC; CDR3aa: CASSIAGYETQYF